These T cell receptor beta chains were read from a single sample in a study of identical twins. From the 5' RACE reads, TCRdb called clonotypes with MiXCR, one entry per CDR3 protein. Seen here are 1.5 million to 2 million distinct CDR3 sequences, roughly 35% observed once, and the top ten hold about 0.3%. Sequencing input: cord blood. Every receptor here comes from a newborn girl in good health. The CDR3 runs from the conserved cysteine through the conserved F or W. D genes are given only for firm matches. Expanded clones are given a class, and other clones once, few, many or no size at all.

d_call,j_call,clone_size,v_call,cdr3_aa,cdr3_nt
NA,TRBJ1-2,NA,TRBV5-1,CASSLERGMNYGYTF,TGCGCCAGCAGCTTGGAGAGGGGGATGAACTATGGCTACACCTTC
NA,TRBJ1-1,NA,TRBV6-1,CASIYSRWEAFF,TGTGCCAGCATTTATAGTCGGTGGGAAGCTTTCTTT
NA,TRBJ1-2,few,TRBV20-1,CSASEGRSGYTF,TGCAGTGCTAGCGAGGGCAGGAGTGGCTACACCTTC
NA,TRBJ2-4,few,TRBV12-3/TRBV12-4,CASSLALAVLAKNIQYF,TGTGCCAGCAGTTTAGCGCTCGCCGTTCTAGCCAAAAACATTCAGTACTTC
TRBD1,TRBJ1-5,NA,TRBV29-1,CSVVEGQGHQPQHF,TGCAGCGTTGTTGAGGGACAGGGGCATCAGCCCCAGCATTTT
NA,TRBJ1-6,NA,TRBV12-3/TRBV12-4,CASSLVCSPLHF,TGTGCCAGCAGTTTAGTTTGTTCACCCCTCCACTTT
NA,TRBJ1-5,few,TRBV7-2,CASSPGLRSVNQPQHF,TGTGCCAGCAGCCCGGGTCTACGGTCGGTAAATCAGCCCCAGCATTTT
TRBD2,TRBJ2-7,few,TRBV27,CASSLFPPSGGTYEQYF,TGTGCCAGCAGTTTATTCCCTCCCAGCGGGGGAACGTACGAGCAGTACTTC
NA,TRBJ2-3,NA,TRBV2,CASSLRVGAGTDTQYF,TGTGCCAGCAGTCTCCGCGTGGGAGCGGGCACAGATACGCAGTATTTT
NA,TRBJ2-7,NA,TRBV6-5,CASRSDGHYEQYF,TGTGCCAGCAGGTCAGACGGACACTACGAGCAGTACTTC
NA,TRBJ1-6,NA,TRBV6-2/TRBV6-3,CASSRPGTLDSPLHF,TGTGCCAGCAGCCGACCCGGGACACTTGATTCACCCCTCCACTTT
NA,TRBJ1-2,few,TRBV7-2,CASSLTEGSYGYTF,TGTGCCAGCAGCTTGACAGAGGGGTCCTATGGCTACACCTTC
NA,TRBJ2-1,NA,TRBV3-1,CASSPQGSYNGQFF,TGTGCCAGCAGCCCCCAGGGCTCCTACAATGGGCAGTTCTTC
NA,TRBJ1-4,NA,TRBV20-1,CSARDLLATNEKLFF,TGCAGTGCTAGAGACCTACTGGCAACTAATGAAAAACTGTTTTTT
TRBD1,TRBJ1-4,few,TRBV10-3,CAIRGGQGSGEKLFF,TGTGCCATCAGAGGGGGACAGGGGAGCGGTGAAAAACTGTTTTTT
NA,TRBJ2-4,few,TRBV20-1,CSGLRGAGYIQYF,TGCAGCGGACTTCGGGGGGCGGGATACATTCAGTACTTC
TRBD1,TRBJ1-2,NA,TRBV7-8,CASSLGWDRVRGYTF,TGTGCCAGCAGCCTAGGCTGGGACAGGGTTCGTGGCTACACCTTC
NA,TRBJ1-1,NA,TRBV6-1,CASSVERGEAFF,TGTGCCAGCAGCGTTGAAAGGGGTGAAGCTTTCTTT
TRBD1,TRBJ2-7,few,TRBV28,CASSPNYGQGASYEQYF,TGTGCCAGCAGTCCGAACTACGGACAGGGGGCCTCCTACGAGCAGTACTTC
TRBD1,TRBJ1-1,few,TRBV10-3,CAISSGTGGDGTEAFF,TGTGCCATCAGTTCCGGGACAGGGGGCGATGGCACTGAAGCTTTCTTT
NA,TRBJ2-3,NA,TRBV21-1,CASSPRQGPTDTQYF,TGTGCCAGCAGCCCCCGACAGGGACCCACAGATACGCAGTATTTT
NA,TRBJ2-7,NA,TRBV6-2/TRBV6-3,CASQLTVSSYEQYF,TGTGCCAGCCAACTGACCGTTAGCTCCTACGAGCAGTACTTC
TRBD1,TRBJ2-1,few,TRBV6-6,CASRETGVNEQFF,TGTGCCAGCAGGGAAACAGGGGTGAATGAGCAGTTCTTC
TRBD2,TRBJ2-3,NA,TRBV20-1,CSATDGGTSADTQYF,TGCAGTGCTACCGACGGAGGGACTAGCGCAGATACGCAGTATTTT
NA,TRBJ2-3,NA,TRBV7-2,CASSTVVISTDTQYF,TGTGCCAGCAGCACCGTTGTGATAAGCACAGATACGCAGTATTTT
TRBD1,TRBJ1-2,NA,TRBV25-1,CASSEDRGPYGYTF,TGTGCCAGCAGTGAGGACAGGGGTCCTTATGGCTACACCTTC
TRBD2,TRBJ2-7,NA,TRBV4-2,CASSQAGTSGSGEQYF,TGTGCCAGCAGCCAAGCAGGGACTAGCGGGAGCGGCGAGCAGTACTTC
TRBD1,TRBJ2-7,NA,TRBV12-3/TRBV12-4,CASRPRGLSYEQYF,TGTGCCAGCAGACCCAGGGGGCTTAGCTACGAGCAGTACTTC
NA,TRBJ2-7,NA,TRBV12-3/TRBV12-4,CASAAGYEQYF,TGTGCCAGCGCGGCGGGATACGAGCAGTACTTC
NA,TRBJ2-3,NA,TRBV4-2,CASSQARGGEERGTDTQYF,TGTGCCAGCAGCCAAGCCCGTGGGGGCGAAGAGAGGGGCACAGATACGCAGTATTTT
NA,TRBJ2-7,NA,TRBV28,CASSSLLPFIPHEQYF,TGTGCCAGCAGTTCCCTATTGCCCTTTATACCCCACGAGCAGTACTTC
TRBD1,TRBJ2-1,NA,TRBV12-3/TRBV12-4,CASTWRDRGGNEQFF,TGTGCCAGCACCTGGAGGGACAGGGGAGGGAATGAGCAGTTCTTC
TRBD1,TRBJ2-5,once,TRBV20-1,CSAGTDTATQYF,TGCAGTGCCGGGACAGACACGGCGACCCAGTACTTC
NA,TRBJ2-2,few,TRBV10-1,CASSDTALTGELFF,TGCGCCAGCAGTGATACGGCCCTCACCGGGGAGCTGTTTTTT
NA,TRBJ2-5,few,TRBV7-8,CASSLVRRSGQKIQETQYF,TGTGCCAGCAGCTTAGTACGGCGTTCGGGGCAGAAAATACAAGAGACCCAGTACTTC
NA,TRBJ2-7,NA,TRBV20-1,CSASVSGSSYEQYF,TGCAGTGCCTCCGTTAGCGGCAGCTCCTACGAGCAGTACTTC
NA,TRBJ1-2,few,TRBV7-9,CASSLGDRDFNYGYTF,TGTGCCAGCAGCTTAGGGGACCGGGACTTTAACTATGGCTACACCTTC
TRBD2,TRBJ2-3,NA,TRBV12-3/TRBV12-4,CASSFYGLAGPYGVTDTQYF,TGTGCCAGCAGTTTCTACGGACTAGCGGGACCCTATGGCGTCACAGATACGCAGTATTTT
TRBD2,TRBJ2-1,NA,TRBV4-1,CASSQDAGGYNEQFF,TGCGCCAGCAGCCAAGATGCGGGAGGGTACAATGAGCAGTTCTTC
NA,TRBJ2-3,NA,TRBV27,CASGLGNTQYF,TGTGCCAGCGGTTTAGGGAATACGCAGTATTTT
TRBD2,TRBJ2-7,many,TRBV3-1,CASSPRLALSYEQYF,TGTGCCAGCAGCCCTCGACTAGCGCTCTCCTACGAGCAGTACTTC
TRBD2,TRBJ2-1,NA,TRBV6-2/TRBV6-3,CASSPSGAPSYNEQFF,TGTGCCAGCAGCCCTAGCGGGGCTCCATCCTACAATGAGCAGTTCTTC